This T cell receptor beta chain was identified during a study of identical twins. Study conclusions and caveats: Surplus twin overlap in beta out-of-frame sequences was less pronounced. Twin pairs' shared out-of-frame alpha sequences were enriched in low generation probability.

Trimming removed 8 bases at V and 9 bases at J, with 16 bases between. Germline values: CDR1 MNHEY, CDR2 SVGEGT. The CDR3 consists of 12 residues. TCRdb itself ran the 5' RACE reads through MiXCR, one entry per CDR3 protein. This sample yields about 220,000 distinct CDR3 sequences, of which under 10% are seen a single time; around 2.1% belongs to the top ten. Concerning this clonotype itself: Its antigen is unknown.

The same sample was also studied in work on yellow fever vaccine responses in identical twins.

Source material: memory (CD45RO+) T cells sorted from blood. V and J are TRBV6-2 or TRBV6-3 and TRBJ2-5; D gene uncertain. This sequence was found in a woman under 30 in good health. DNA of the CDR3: TGTGCCAGCCTAGGTCCTCCGGCGGCCCAGTACTTC. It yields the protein CASLGPPAAQYF.